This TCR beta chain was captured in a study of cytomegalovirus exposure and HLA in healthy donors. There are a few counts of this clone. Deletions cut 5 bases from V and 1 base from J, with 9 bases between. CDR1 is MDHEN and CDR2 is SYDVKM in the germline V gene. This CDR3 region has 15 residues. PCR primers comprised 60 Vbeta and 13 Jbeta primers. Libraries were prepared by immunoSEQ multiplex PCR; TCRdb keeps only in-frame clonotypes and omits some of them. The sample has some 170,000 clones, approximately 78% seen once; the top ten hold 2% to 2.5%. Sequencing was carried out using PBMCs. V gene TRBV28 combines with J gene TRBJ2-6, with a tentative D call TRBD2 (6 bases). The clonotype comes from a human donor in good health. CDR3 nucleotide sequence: TGTGCCAGCAGTCAAGCGGGTTCTGGGGCCAACGTCCTGACTTTC. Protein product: CASSQAGSGANVLTF.